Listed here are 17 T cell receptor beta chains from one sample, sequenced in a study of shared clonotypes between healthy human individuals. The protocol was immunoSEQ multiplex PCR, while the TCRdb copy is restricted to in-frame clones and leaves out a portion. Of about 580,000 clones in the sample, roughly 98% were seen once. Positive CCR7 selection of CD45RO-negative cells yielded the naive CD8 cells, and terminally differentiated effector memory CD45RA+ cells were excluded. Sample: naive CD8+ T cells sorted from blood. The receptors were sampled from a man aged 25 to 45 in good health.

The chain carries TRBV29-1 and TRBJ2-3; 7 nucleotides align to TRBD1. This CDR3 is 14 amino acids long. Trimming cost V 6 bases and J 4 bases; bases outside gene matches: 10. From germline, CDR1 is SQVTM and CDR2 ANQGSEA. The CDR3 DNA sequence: TGCAGCGTAGGAATACAGGGGTTGGCAGATACGCAGTATTTT. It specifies CSVGIQGLADTQYF.

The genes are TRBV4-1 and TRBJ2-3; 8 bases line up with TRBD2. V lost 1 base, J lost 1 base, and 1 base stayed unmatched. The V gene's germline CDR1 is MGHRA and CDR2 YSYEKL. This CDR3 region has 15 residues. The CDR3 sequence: CASSQAGGGTDTQYF. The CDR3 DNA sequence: TGCGCCAGCAGCCAAGCGGGGGGGGGCACAGATACGCAGTATTTT.

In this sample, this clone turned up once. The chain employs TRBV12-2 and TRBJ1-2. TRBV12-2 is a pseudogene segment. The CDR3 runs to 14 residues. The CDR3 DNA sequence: TGTGCAAGTCGCCTCGGTTGGCCCATTGCCGGCTACACCTTC. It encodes CASRLGWPIAGYTF.

CDR3 sequence reads: CASSSPLRSGSGEQYF. CDR3 nucleotide sequence: TGTGCCAGCAGTTCCCCTCTACGTAGCGGGAGCGGGGAGCAGTACTTC. V usage is TRBV6-5 and J usage is TRBJ2-7; 9 positions agree with TRBD2. This CDR3 comprises 16 residues. V lost 4 bases to trimming and J lost 7 bases; unmatched junction nucleotides: 14. Germline V gene lookup returns CDR1 MNHEY and CDR2 SVGAGI.

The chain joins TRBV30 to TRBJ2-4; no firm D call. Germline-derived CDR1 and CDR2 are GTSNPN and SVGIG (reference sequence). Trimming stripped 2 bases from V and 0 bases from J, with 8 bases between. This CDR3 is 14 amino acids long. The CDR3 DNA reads TGTGCCTGGAGTATAGGGCTAGCCAAAAACATTCAGTACTTC. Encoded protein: CAWSIGLAKNIQYF.

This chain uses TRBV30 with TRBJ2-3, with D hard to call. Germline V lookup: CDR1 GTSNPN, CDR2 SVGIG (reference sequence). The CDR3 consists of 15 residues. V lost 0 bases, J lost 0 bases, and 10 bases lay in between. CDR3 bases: TGTGCCTGGAGTGTGCTAGGGATTAGCACAGATACGCAGTATTTT. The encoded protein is CAWSVLGISTDTQYF.

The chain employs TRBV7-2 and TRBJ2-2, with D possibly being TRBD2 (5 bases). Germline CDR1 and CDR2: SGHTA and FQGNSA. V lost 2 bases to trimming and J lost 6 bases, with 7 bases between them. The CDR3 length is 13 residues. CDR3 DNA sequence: TGTGCCAGCAGCTTAACGAGGGCCGGGGAGCTGTTTTTT. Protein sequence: CASSLTRAGELFF.

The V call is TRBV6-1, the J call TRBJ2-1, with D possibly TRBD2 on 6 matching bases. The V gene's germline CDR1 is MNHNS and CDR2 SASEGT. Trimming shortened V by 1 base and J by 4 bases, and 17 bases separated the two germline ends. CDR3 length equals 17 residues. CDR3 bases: TGTGCCAGCAGTGAAGGGTTAGGAGGGGAGCTTTACAATGAGCAGTTCTTC. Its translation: CASSEGLGGELYNEQFF.

The CDR3 DNA sequence: TGTGCCAGCAGTTATTGGGACAGGGTTGAAAAACTGTTTTTT. This sequence encodes CASSYWDRVEKLFF. The chain has TRBV6-5 and TRBJ1-4, with 9 nucleotides matching TRBD1. After removal of 3 bases from V and 7 bases from J, the junction contained 3 bases not matched to a gene. The CDR3 is 14 residues long. Germline V CDR1 and CDR2: MNHEY, SVGAGI.

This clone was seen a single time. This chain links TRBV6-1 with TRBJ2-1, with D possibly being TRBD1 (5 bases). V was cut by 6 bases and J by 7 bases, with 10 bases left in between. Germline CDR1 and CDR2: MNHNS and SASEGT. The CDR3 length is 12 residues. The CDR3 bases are TGTGCCAGCAGCCCAGCAGGGAATGAGCAGTTCTTC. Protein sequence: CASSPAGNEQFF.

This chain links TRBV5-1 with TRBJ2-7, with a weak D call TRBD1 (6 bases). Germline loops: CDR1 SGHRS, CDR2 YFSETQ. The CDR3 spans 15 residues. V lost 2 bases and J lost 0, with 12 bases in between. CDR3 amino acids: CASSFDRTFSYEQYF. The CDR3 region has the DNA TGCGCCAGCAGCTTTGACAGGACCTTCTCCTACGAGCAGTACTTC.

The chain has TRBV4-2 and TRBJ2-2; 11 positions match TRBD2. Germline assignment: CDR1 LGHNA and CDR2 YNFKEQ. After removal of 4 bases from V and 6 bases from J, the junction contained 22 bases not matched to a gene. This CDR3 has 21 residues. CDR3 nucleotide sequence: TGTGCCAGCAGCCCTCGCACTAGCGGGAGTGTGGTGGAAACGGATCCCGGGGAGCTGTTTTTT. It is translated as CASSPRTSGSVVETDPGELFF.

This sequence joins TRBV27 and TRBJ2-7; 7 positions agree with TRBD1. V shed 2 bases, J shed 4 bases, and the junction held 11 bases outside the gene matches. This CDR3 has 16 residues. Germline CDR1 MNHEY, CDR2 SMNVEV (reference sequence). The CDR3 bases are TGTGCCAGCAGTTTAGGGACAGCTCGAGAGGGATACGAGCAGTACTTC. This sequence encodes CASSLGTAREGYEQYF.

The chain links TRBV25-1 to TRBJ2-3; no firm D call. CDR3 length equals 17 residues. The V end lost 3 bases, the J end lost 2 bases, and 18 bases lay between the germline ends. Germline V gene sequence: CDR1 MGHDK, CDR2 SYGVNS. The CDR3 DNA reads TGTGCCAGCAGTGACTCCCAATTCCGGGCCCCCACAGATACGCAGTATTTT. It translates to CASSDSQFRAPTDTQYF.

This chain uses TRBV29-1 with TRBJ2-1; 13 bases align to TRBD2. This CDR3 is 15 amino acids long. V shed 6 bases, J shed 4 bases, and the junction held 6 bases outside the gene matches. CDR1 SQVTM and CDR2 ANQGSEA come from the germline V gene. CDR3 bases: TGCAGCGTAGACGGACTAGCGGGGGAATACAATGAGCAGTTCTTC. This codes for CSVDGLAGEYNEQFF.

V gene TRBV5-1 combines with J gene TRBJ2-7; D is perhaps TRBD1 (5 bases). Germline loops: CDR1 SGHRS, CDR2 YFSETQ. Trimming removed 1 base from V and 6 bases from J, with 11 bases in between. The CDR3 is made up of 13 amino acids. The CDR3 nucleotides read TGCGCCAGCAGCTTGAATGTAGGGGCCGAGCAGTACTTC. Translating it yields CASSLNVGAEQYF. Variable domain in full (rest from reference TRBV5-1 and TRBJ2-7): KAGVTQTPRYLIKTRGQQVTLSCSPISGHRSVSWYQQTPGQGLQFLFEYFSETQRNKGNFPGRFSGRQFSNSRSEMNVSTLELGDSALYLCASSLNVGAEQYFGPGTRLTVT.

CDR3 in amino acids: CASSLPGQGAGNTIYF. The CDR3 bases are TGTGCCAGCAGCTTGCCGGGACAGGGGGCTGGAAACACCATATATTTT. The chain is built from TRBV7-9 and TRBJ1-3; 11 bases fit TRBD1. CDR1 and CDR2 (germline): SEHNR, FQNEAQ (reference sequence). The junction had 3 bases not matched to a gene; V was cut back by 3 bases and J by 2 bases. The CDR3 totals 16 residues.